Following are 9 T cell receptor beta chains from one sample sequenced in a study of T cells in Graves' hyperthyroidism and ophthalmopathy (dated by TCRdb to between 2018 and 2021). The library was made by multiplex PCR. Sequencing used an Illumina HiSeq 2000. Amplification of TCR beta CDR3 regions was carried out from RNA transcripts. For the first round of RT-PCR on the TCR CDR3, the HTBI primer set was used together with the Qiagen OneStep RT-PCR kit. The public reads were run again by TCRdb, first through fastp at Q25 and then through MiXCR, and only productive beta chains were kept. Rows with a matching CDR3 protein are joined into one entry that keeps the most common DNA and genes. The sample records about 530,000 distinct CDR3 sequences, roughly 15% of which are singletons. Clones ranked in the top ten supply approximately 18% of the sample. The sequenced sample consisted of blood. These receptors originate from a woman younger than 35 with Graves' ophthalmopathy.

This rearrangement joins TRBV19 to TRBJ1-2, with D possibly being TRBD1 (6 bases). Trimming removed 6 bases at V and 2 bases at J, with 16 bases between. CDR1 LNHDA and CDR2 SQIVND come from the germline V gene (reference sequence). This CDR3 has 15 residues. This CDR3 reads CASSNFAGGNYGYTF. In DNA form, the CDR3 reads TGTGCCAGTAGCAATTTCGCGGGGGGCAACTATGGCTACACCTTC. Full variable domain (remainder filled in from reference TRBV19 and TRBJ1-2): DGGITQSPKYLFRKEGQNVTLSCEQNLNHDAMYWYRQDPGQGLRLIYYSQIVNDFQKGDIAEGYSVSREKKESFPLTVTSAQKNPTAFYLCASSNFAGGNYGYTFGSGTRLTVV.

On this clonotype: The conserved closing phenylalanine or tryptophan is absent in this CDR3, likely reflecting a read error. The chain uses TRBV12-3 or TRBV12-4 and TRBJ2-1; 13 nucleotides match TRBD2. This CDR3 region has 16 residues. With V trimmed by 5 bases and J by 8 bases, 9 bases remained unmatched. The CDR3 sequence is CASSHPGTSGTDEQFS. DNA of the CDR3: TGTGCCAGCAGTCACCCCGGGACTAGCGGGACGGATGAGCAGTTCTCC.

This clonotype has at least ten counts. The chain couples TRBV28 to TRBJ1-5, with 9 bases identical to TRBD1. CDR3 length: 16 amino acids. Losses at the gene ends were 8 bases for V and 1 base for J; bases not matched to a gene: 9. Germline-derived CDR1 and CDR2 are MDHEN and SYDVKM. Here the CDR3 reads CASDFGQGRSNQPQHF. The CDR3 DNA follows: TGTGCCAGCGACTTCGGACAGGGGAGAAGCAATCAGCCCCAGCATTTT. The full variable domain, completed using reference TRBV28 and TRBJ1-5, is DVKVTQSSRYLVKRTGEKVFLECVQDMDHENMFWYRQDPGLGLRLIYFSYDVKMKEKGDIPEGYSVSREKKERFSLILESASTNQTSMYLCASDFGQGRSNQPQHFGDGTRLSIL.

In this sample, this clonotype turned up a few times. This sequence joins TRBV6-1 and TRBJ2-2; 11 positions agree with TRBD2. Germline CDR1 is MNHNS and CDR2 is SASEGT. The CDR3 totals 15 residues. The V gene end was trimmed by 1 base and the J gene end by 6 bases; junction bases not matched to a gene: 1. DNA for the CDR3: TGTGCCAGCAGTGAAGGTAGCGGGAGGGCCGGGGAGCTGTTTTTT. Its protein is CASSEGSGRAGELFF.

This clonotype was picked up a small number of times. The chain employs TRBV3-1 and TRBJ2-2; no clear D. The CDR3 is 14 residues long. V lost 0 bases and J lost 6, with 8 bases in between. CDR1 is LGHDT and CDR2 is YNNKEL in the germline V gene (reference sequence). The CDR3 nucleotides read TGTGCCAGCAGCCAAGAAGCCCCGCCCGGGGAGCTGTTTTTT. Its protein product is CASSQEAPPGELFF.

This clonotype was seen more than once but under ten times. J is TRBJ1-2 and V is TRBV24-1; 10 nucleotides agree with TRBD1. The ends lost 5 bases at V and 8 bases at J; junction bases unmatched: 4. Germline assignment: CDR1 KGHDR and CDR2 SFDVKD. CDR3 length: 13 amino acids. CDR3 sequence: CATSGGTGVGYTF. In DNA, the CDR3 is TGTGCCACCAGTGGCGGGACAGGGGTAGGCTACACCTTC.

The chain uses TRBV4-2 and TRBJ2-1; D is ambiguous. The CDR3 sequence is 13 residues long. Germline V gene lookup returns CDR1 LGHNA and CDR2 YNFKEQ. V was clipped by 2 bases and J by 6 bases, with 8 bases between them. Here the CDR3 reads CASSQIVFNEQFF. DNA for the CDR3: TGTGCCAGCAGCCAAATAGTATTCAATGAGCAGTTCTTC.

This sequence joins TRBV5-4 and TRBJ1-6; D uncertain. The germline V gene encodes CDR1 SGHNT and CDR2 YYREEE (reference sequence). This CDR3 is 16 amino acids long. The V and J ends lost 2 bases and 6 bases respectively, with 15 bases between them. This CDR3 is CASSLGAERSNSPLHF. The CDR3 DNA reads TGTGCCAGCAGCTTAGGAGCAGAGAGGAGTAATTCACCCCTCCACTTT. Together with reference TRBV5-4 and TRBJ1-6, the CDR3 gives the full variable domain: ETGVTQSPTHLIKTRGQQVTLRCSSQSGHNTVSWYQQALGQGPQFIFQYYREEENGRGNFPPRFSGLQFPNYSSELNVNALELDDSALYLCASSLGAERSNSPLHFGNGTRLTVT.

Concerning this clonotype: This may stem from a read error, because a much larger clone lies one nucleotide away. The chain combines TRBV3-1 with TRBJ2-7; maybe TRBD2 (6 bases). The germline CDR1 and CDR2 sequences are LGHDT and YNNKEL (reference sequence). The CDR3 consists of 14 residues. This chain's CDR3 is CASSQAGAAYGQYF. DNA of the CDR3: TGTGCCAGCAGCCAAGCGGGAGCCGCCTACGGGCAGTACTTC.